Shown below are 11 T cell receptor beta chains from a single sample sequenced in a study of blood T cell repertoires in COVID-19. Some clones are missing from TCRdb's copy, which holds only in-frame ones; the method was immunoSEQ multiplex PCR. The sample lists more than 6,500 clones; around nine tenths were seen once. The specimen was peripheral blood. These receptors came from a human donor in a cohort sampled during active COVID-19.

In this sample, this clone turned up a few times. The CDR3: CASSPLPQGLSYEQYF. Here the CDR3 DNA reads TGTGCCAGCAGCCCCCTCCCTCAGGGATTGAGTTACGAGCAGTACTTC. The chain couples TRBV4-2 to TRBJ2-7, with D perhaps matching TRBD1 (5 bases). V was cut by 4 bases and J by 4 bases, with 20 bases left in between. The CDR3 runs 16 residues. The germline V gene encodes CDR1 LGHNA and CDR2 YNFKEQ.

The rearrangement uses TRBV6-5 and TRBJ2-7; 7 nucleotides agree with TRBD1. The J segment lost 1 base and the V segment lost 8 bases, leaving 8 bases of the junction unmatched. The CDR3 sequence is 14 residues long. Germline V gives CDR1 MNHEY, CDR2 SVGAGI. CDR3 in DNA: TGTGCCAGCCACCAAGACAGGGCATCCTACGAGCAGTACTTC. Translating gives CASHQDRASYEQYF.

The chain combines TRBV4-1 with TRBJ1-5, with 8 bases aligning to TRBD1. Per germline, CDR1 MGHRA and CDR2 YSYEKL. The V and J ends lost 4 bases and 6 bases, in that order; junction bases with no gene match: 14. The CDR3 is made up of 17 amino acids. CDR3 nucleotides: TGCGCCAGCAGCCCCCCGAGGGGCAGGGGGCATGGTCAGCCCCAGCATTTT. Translation gives CASSPPRGRGHGQPQHF.

The gene calls are TRBV6-5 and TRBJ2-5; the D gene is possibly TRBD1 (6 bases). The CDR3 covers 13 residues. Germline CDR1 MNHEY, CDR2 SVGAGI. Trimming took 6 bases from V and 2 from J, leaving 10 bases between them. The CDR3 is CASRVQGQETQYF. CDR3 nucleotides: TGTGCCAGCAGAGTACAGGGTCAAGAGACCCAGTACTTC.

V usage is TRBV4-2 and J usage is TRBJ2-1; 11 bases are a match to TRBD2. The CDR3 loop spans 15 amino acids. CDR1 LGHNA and CDR2 YNFKEQ come from the germline V gene. V shed 5 bases and J 4 bases; nucleotides not matched to a gene: 4. CDR3 nucleotide sequence: TGTGCCAGCAGCTACCGACTAGCGGGGTACAATGAGCAGTTCTTC. This sequence encodes CASSYRLAGYNEQFF.

The V gene is TRBV6-1, the J gene TRBJ2-6; the D is unclear. V was pared by 1 base and J by 4 bases, with 8 bases between. The V gene's germline CDR1 is MNHNS and CDR2 SASEGT. CDR3 length equals 15 residues. CDR3 loop: CASSEGAAGANVLTF. The DNA of the CDR3 is TGTGCCAGCAGTGAAGGCGCGGCAGGGGCCAACGTCCTGACTTTC.

The chain joins TRBV2 to TRBJ1-2; 8 bases match TRBD1. Germline V lookup: CDR1 SNHLY, CDR2 FYNNEI. V dropped 3 bases and J dropped 5; count of bases not matched to a gene: 5. This CDR3 is built from 14 residues. The CDR3 DNA sequence: TGTGCCAGCAGTGATTCCGGGACAGGATATGGCTACACCTTC. Amino acid sequence: CASSDSGTGYGYTF.

The chain has TRBV19 and TRBJ2-7; 7 positions agree with TRBD2. With 6 bases clipped from V and 2 bases from J, the junction kept 7 bases outside the gene matches. The CDR3 runs to 14 residues. Per the germline V gene, CDR1 is LNHDA and CDR2 is SQIVND (reference sequence). This chain's CDR3 is CASREAGNPYEQYF. CDR3 sequence (DNA): TGTGCCAGTAGAGAAGCGGGAAATCCCTACGAGCAGTACTTC.

This clone has more than one count but fewer than ten. This chain joins TRBV7-9 and TRBJ2-7; tentatively, D is TRBD1 (6 bases). V lost 2 bases to trimming and J lost 2 bases, with 13 bases between them. The CDR3 sequence is 15 residues long. The germline V gene encodes CDR1 SEHNR and CDR2 FQNEAQ (reference sequence). CDR3 DNA sequence: TGTGCCAGCAGCTTACCATCAGGGGACCCCTACGAGCAGTACTTC. Its translation is CASSLPSGDPYEQYF.

The CDR3 bases are TGTGCCAGCAGCCAAAAGGTCCTAGCGGCGGAGACCCAGTACTTC. As protein: CASSQKVLAAETQYF. The chain is built from TRBV3-1 (or the pseudogene TRBV3-2) and TRBJ2-5; 7 positions agree with TRBD2. Per germline, CDR1 LGHDT and CDR2 YNNKEL (reference sequence). V lost 2 bases to trimming and J lost 5 bases; unmatched junction nucleotides: 8. The CDR3 has 15 residues.

This chain connects TRBV28 to TRBJ2-7; D gene unclear. This CDR3 contains 13 residues. From germline, CDR1 is MDHEN and CDR2 SYDVKM. V gave up 6 bases and J gave up 2 bases, with 11 bases separating them. Here the CDR3 reads CASSNVVTYEQYF. The CDR3 DNA follows: TGTGCCAGCAGCAACGTAGTGACCTACGAGCAGTACTTC.